One sample yielded the 20 T cell receptor beta chains listed below, sequenced in a study of monozygotic twins with inflammatory bowel disease. TCRdb reprocessed the 5' RACE reads and keeps a single row for each CDR3 protein, giving no DNA. The table lists about 140,000 distinct CDR3 sequences. The sample comprised blood. The receptors originated from a human donor with ulcerative colitis or Crohn's disease, or a healthy co-twin of an affected twin (not recorded which).

The J gene is TRBJ1-6, the V gene TRBV6-5; without DNA, the TCRdb call of TRBD1 cannot be checked. CDR1 and CDR2 from the germline V gene are MNHEY and SVGAGI. There are 14 residues in the CDR3. CDR3: CASSYDRGRAPLHF.

This chain links TRBV6-5 with TRBJ1-4; TCRdb lists TRBD1, though no DNA is available to test this call. There are 13 residues in the CDR3. Germline V CDR1 and CDR2: MNHEY, SVGAGI. CDR3 sequence reads: CASSYGPGEKLFF.

J is TRBJ1-5 and V is TRBV20-1; TCRdb's assignment of TRBD1 cannot be checked, as there is no DNA. This CDR3 comprises 12 residues. CDR1 is DFQATT and CDR2 is SNEGSKA in the germline V gene (reference sequence). CDR3 protein: CSAGASGQPQHF.

The chain uses TRBV5-1 and TRBJ1-2; there is no DNA to check the TCRdb D call of TRBD1. CDR3 length: 16 amino acids. In germline, CDR1 is SGHRS, CDR2 YFSETQ. This CDR3 is CASSLRTGFVGYGYTF. The variable domain in full, with the rest retrieved from reference TRBV5-1 and TRBJ1-2, is KAGVTQTPRYLIKTRGQQVTLSCSPISGHRSVSWYQQTPGQGLQFLFEYFSETQRNKGNFPGRFSGRQFSNSRSEMNVSTLELGDSALYLCASSLRTGFVGYGYTFGSGTRLTVV.

The chain has TRBV9 and TRBJ1-2. There are 14 residues in the CDR3. CDR1 and CDR2 (germline): SGDLS, YYNGEE. CDR3 residues: CASSVGTLLYGYTF.

The chain recombines TRBV28 with TRBJ2-1; the TCRdb call, TRBD2, lacks DNA for checking. The CDR3 length is 12 residues. Germline loops: CDR1 MDHEN, CDR2 SYDVKM. CDR3 loop: CASSMKDSGGFF.

The V call is TRBV12-3 or TRBV12-4, the J call TRBJ1-1; TCRdb indicates TRBD1, and absent DNA this call remains unverified. The CDR3 contains 14 residues. The CDR3 reads CASSLVRDGTEAFF.

This chain links TRBV30 with TRBJ2-5; without DNA, the TCRdb call of TRBD2 cannot be checked. The CDR3 sequence is 18 residues long. Germline V gene sequence: CDR1 GTSNPN, CDR2 SVGIG (reference sequence). The CDR3 sequence is CAWSNLPGLAGGFLTQYF.

The chain uses TRBV21-1 and TRBJ2-7; TCRdb selects TRBD1, and the lack of DNA leaves this call unchecked. TRBV21-1 is classified as a pseudogene. The CDR3 runs 15 residues. The CDR3: CASRDEPDRYNEQYF.

The rearrangement joins TRBV5-6 to TRBJ1-5. CDR3 length equals 18 residues. Germline lookup yields CDR1 SGHDT and CDR2 YYEEEE. The CDR3 region is CASKRSGKSNASNQPQHF.

This chain uses TRBV5-3 with TRBJ1-4; TCRdb's D call, TRBD1, is unchecked because there is no DNA. TRBV5-3 carries the ORF label, with uncertain function. CDR3 length: 12 amino acids. This CDR3 is CARSLPGEKLFF.

This rearrangement joins TRBV6-5 to TRBJ1-2; the TCRdb D gene call, TRBD1, has no DNA to confirm it. This CDR3 is built from 16 residues. Germline V gene lookup returns CDR1 MNHEY and CDR2 SVGAGI. Here the CDR3 reads CASRSGGRNPNYGYTF.

The chain links TRBV5-1 to TRBJ1-6; the D call of TRBD1 rests on TCRdb alone, since no DNA is present to check it. The germline CDR1 and CDR2 sequences are SGHRS and YFSETQ. The CDR3 runs 15 residues. The CDR3 sequence: CASSQWTGASSPLHF.

The gene calls are TRBV6-5 and TRBJ1-2; checking the TCRdb D call of TRBD1 is not possible without DNA. This CDR3 is 15 amino acids long. In germline, CDR1 is MNHEY, CDR2 SVGAGI. Here the CDR3 reads CASSYDFPGTYGYTF.

This chain joins TRBV9 and TRBJ1-4; no DNA is available, so the TRBD1 call from TCRdb remains unchecked. From germline, CDR1 is SGDLS and CDR2 YYNGEE. The CDR3 is 17 amino acids. The chain's CDR3 is CASSVASAGGPNEKLFF.

V gene TRBV5-1 combines with J gene TRBJ2-6; TCRdb indicates TRBD1, and absent DNA this call remains unverified. Germline CDR1 is SGHRS and CDR2 is YFSETQ. The CDR3 extends over 16 amino acids. This CDR3 is CASSFVRDTGSDVLTF.

This rearrangement joins TRBV7-2 to TRBJ1-5. Per germline, CDR1 SGHTA and CDR2 FQGNSA. The CDR3 runs 14 residues. Here the CDR3 reads CASSQVLVNQPQHF.

This sequence joins TRBV18 and TRBJ2-7; with no DNA, the TCRdb D assignment of TRBD1 cannot be verified. CDR1 and CDR2 (germline): KGHSH, LQKENI. The CDR3 length is 14 residues. The CDR3 sequence is CASSPVATGLEQYF.

The rearrangement links TRBV7-3 to TRBJ2-5; the TCRdb call, TRBD2, lacks DNA for checking. Germline CDR1 SGHTA, CDR2 FQGTGA. This CDR3 region has 18 residues. CDR3 in amino acids: CASSLHGGTSGGQETQYF.

V is TRBV7-2 and J is TRBJ1-6; TCRdb lists TRBD1, though no DNA is available to test this call. From germline, CDR1 is SGHTA and CDR2 FQGNSA. The length of the CDR3 is 11 residues. The CDR3 reads CASSLDIPLHF.